These 14 T cell receptor beta chains originate from one sample sequenced in a study of shared clonotypes between healthy human individuals. The table came from immunoSEQ multiplex PCR; TCRdb's copy has only in-frame clones and leaves some out. The data contain about 2.1 million clones, just over 90% of them singletons. The naive CD8 population came from CD45RO-negative cells selected for CCR7, without terminally differentiated effector memory CD45RA+ cells. The sequenced material came from naive CD8+ T cells from PBMCs. These receptors came from a young man in good health. Some clones in this sample may be carry-over from other donors' samples.

V usage is TRBV14 and J usage is TRBJ2-7; unclear D gene. Trimming took 4 bases from V and 5 from J, leaving 9 bases between them. This CDR3 comprises 12 residues. In germline, CDR1 is SGHDN, CDR2 FVKESK. CDR3 residues: CASSRWPDEQYF. The CDR3 DNA reads as TGTGCCAGCAGCCGCTGGCCCGACGAGCAGTACTTC.

This chain connects TRBV28 to TRBJ2-7; D unresolved. This CDR3 has 14 amino acids. Germline CDR1 reads MDHEN; CDR2 reads SYDVKM. Trimming removed 6 bases from V and 3 bases from J, with 15 bases in between. The CDR3: CASSRIGNDYEQYF. The CDR3 nucleotides are TGTGCCAGCAGCCGCATAGGGAACGACTACGAGCAGTACTTC.

On this clone itself: The same CDR3 arises from other DNA sequences in this sample as well. This sequence joins TRBV27 and TRBJ1-5; D is uncertain. The germline gives CDR1 MNHEY, CDR2 SMNVEV (reference sequence). V shed 0 bases and J shed 0 bases, with 6 bases lying between them. The CDR3 loop spans 15 amino acids. For the CDR3, the DNA is TGTGCCAGCAGTTTATCACAGTATAGCAATCAGCCCCAGCATTTT. Protein: CASSLSQYSNQPQHF.

This chain joins TRBV9 and TRBJ2-7; the D gene is possibly TRBD1 (6 bases). Germline V CDR1 and CDR2: SGDLS, YYNGEE. The V end lost 3 bases, the J end lost 3 bases, and 13 bases lay between the germline ends. The CDR3 length is 14 residues. Here the CDR3 DNA reads TGTGCCAGCAGCGCCAGGGACAACAACTACGAGCAGTACTTC. This encodes CASSARDNNYEQYF.

This sequence joins TRBV5-1 and TRBJ1-1; no clear D gene. Germline lookup yields CDR1 SGHRS and CDR2 YFSETQ. Between the trimmed V and J ends, which lost 4 bases and 0 bases, there was a span of 13 bases. CDR3 length: 15 amino acids. The CDR3: CASSPWTEMNTEAFF. CDR3 in DNA: TGCGCCAGCAGCCCCTGGACCGAGATGAACACTGAAGCTTTCTTT.

The chain is built from TRBV19 and TRBJ1-2, with 9 bases fitting TRBD1. Germline lookup yields CDR1 LNHDA and CDR2 SQIVND (reference sequence). V lost 4 bases to trimming and J lost 5 bases; unmatched junction nucleotides: 8. The CDR3 runs 15 residues. The CDR3: CASSRDREGMYGYTF. Here the CDR3 DNA reads TGTGCCAGTAGTAGGGACAGGGAAGGGATGTATGGCTACACCTTC.

This clone was seen once. The chain couples TRBV6-1 to TRBJ2-7; D is possibly TRBD2 (6 bases). The CDR3 extends over 17 amino acids. Germline V gives CDR1 MNHNS, CDR2 SASEGT. Trimming took 4 bases from V and 3 from J, leaving 22 bases between them. This CDR3 reads CASSGGAKRLWLYEQYF. CDR3 coding DNA: TGTGCCAGCAGTGGCGGGGCTAAGCGGCTTTGGCTCTACGAGCAGTACTTC.

This sequence joins TRBV7-9 and TRBJ2-6, with D possibly TRBD1 on 6 matching bases. The CDR3 covers 16 residues. The V and J ends lost 4 bases and 1 base respectively, with 11 bases between them. Germline V lookup: CDR1 SEHNR, CDR2 FQNEAQ (reference sequence). This CDR3 is CASSSSTGSGANVLTF. As DNA, the CDR3 is TGTGCCAGCAGCTCCTCAACAGGGTCTGGGGCCAACGTCCTGACTTTC.

The gene calls are TRBV5-4 and TRBJ2-1; the D is unclear. Looked up from germline, CDR1 is SGHNT and CDR2 is YYREEE (reference sequence). The CDR3 extends over 15 amino acids. The ends were cut back, 10 bases at V and 5 bases at J, with 22 bases in the middle. CDR3 DNA: TGTGCCCTGAATTTATTGGGCCTGGACCACAATGAGCAGTTCTTC. This codes for CALNLLGLDHNEQFF.

This chain joins TRBV7-9 and TRBJ2-1; either TRBD1 or TRBD2 may fit D (5 bases each). This CDR3 is built from 15 residues. Per germline, CDR1 SEHNR and CDR2 FQNEAQ (reference sequence). V was pared by 5 bases and J by 2 bases, with 13 bases between. The CDR3 coding sequence is TGTGCCAGCAGCCCTCCCTGGGGACCCTACAATGAGCAGTTCTTC. It specifies CASSPPWGPYNEQFF.

The chain is built from TRBV7-6 and TRBJ2-7; 10 positions agree with TRBD2. In germline, CDR1 is SGHVS, CDR2 FNYEAQ. V was clipped by 5 bases and J by 3 bases; unmatched bases: 7. The CDR3 extends over 15 amino acids. The CDR3 region is CASSTGSGRVYEQYF. The DNA for the CDR3 is TGTGCCAGCAGCACAGGGAGCGGGAGGGTCTACGAGCAGTACTTC.

The genes are TRBV7-8 and TRBJ2-7, with unresolved D. Germline loops: CDR1 SGHVS, CDR2 FQNEAQ. Trimming removed 5 bases from V and 0 bases from J, with 14 bases in between. This CDR3 has 15 amino acids. The CDR3 loop is CASSRMRGSSYEQYF. The CDR3 DNA reads TGTGCCAGCAGCCGCATGAGAGGAAGCTCCTACGAGCAGTACTTC.

With regard to this clone: This same CDR3 is encoded by further DNA sequences in the sample. The V and J genes are TRBV9 and TRBJ2-5; possible D gene TRBD2, 5 bases. The CDR3 consists of 15 residues. The germline gives CDR1 SGDLS, CDR2 YYNGEE. V was trimmed by 0 bases and J by 5 bases, leaving 14 bases between them. The CDR3 DNA is TGTGCCAGCAGCGTAGGCGGAGGCTCGGGGGAGACCCAGTACTTC. Protein product: CASSVGGGSGETQYF.

The V call is TRBV25-1, the J call TRBJ2-1; D possibly corresponds to TRBD1 (5 bases). Between the trimmed V and J ends, which lost 5 bases and 4 bases, there was a span of 9 bases. The germline gives CDR1 MGHDK, CDR2 SYGVNS. CDR3 length: 13 amino acids. CDR3 residues: CASSLTEYNEQFF. The CDR3 nucleotides read TGTGCCAGCAGTCTGACAGAGTACAATGAGCAGTTCTTC.